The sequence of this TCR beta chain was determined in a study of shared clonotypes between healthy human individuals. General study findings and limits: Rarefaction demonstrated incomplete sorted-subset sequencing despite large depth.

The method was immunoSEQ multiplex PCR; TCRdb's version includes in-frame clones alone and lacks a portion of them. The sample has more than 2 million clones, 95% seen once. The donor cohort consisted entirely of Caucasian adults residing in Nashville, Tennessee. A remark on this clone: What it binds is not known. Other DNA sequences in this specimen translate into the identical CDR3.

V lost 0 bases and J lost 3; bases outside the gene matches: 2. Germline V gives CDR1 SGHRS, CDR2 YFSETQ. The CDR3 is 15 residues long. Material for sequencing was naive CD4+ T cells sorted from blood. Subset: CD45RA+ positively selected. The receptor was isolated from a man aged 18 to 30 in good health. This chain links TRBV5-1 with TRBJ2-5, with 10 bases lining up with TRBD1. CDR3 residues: CASSLDGTGEETQYF. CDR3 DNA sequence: TGCGCCAGCAGCTTGGATGGGACAGGGGAAGAGACCCAGTACTTC.